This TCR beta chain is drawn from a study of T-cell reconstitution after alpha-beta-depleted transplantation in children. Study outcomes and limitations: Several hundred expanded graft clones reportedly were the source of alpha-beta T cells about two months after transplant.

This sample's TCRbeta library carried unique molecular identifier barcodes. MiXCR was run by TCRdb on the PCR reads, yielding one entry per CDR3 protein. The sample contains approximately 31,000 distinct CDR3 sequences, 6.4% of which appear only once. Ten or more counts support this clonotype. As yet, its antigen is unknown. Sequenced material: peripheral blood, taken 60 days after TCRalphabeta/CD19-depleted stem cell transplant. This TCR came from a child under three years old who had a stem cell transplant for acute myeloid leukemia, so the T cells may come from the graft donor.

This CDR3 is CSARSPSGVRLWDQPQHF. CDR3 nucleotide sequence: TGCAGTGCTAGGTCGCCATCCGGGGTTCGGCTTTGGGATCAGCCCCAGCATTTT. This chain joins TRBV20-1 and TRBJ1-5, with unresolved D. Germline-derived CDR1 and CDR2 are DFQATT and SNEGSKA (reference sequence). The CDR3 loop spans 18 amino acids. The V end was cut by 3 bases, the J end by 5 bases, with 26 bases between.